The 10 T cell receptor beta chains below were found in one sample sequenced in a study of blood T cell repertoires in COVID-19. The method was immunoSEQ multiplex PCR; TCRdb's version includes in-frame clones alone and lacks a portion of them. The sample includes roughly 100,000 clones, around 87% seen only once; the top ten take around 5%. The specimen sequenced was peripheral blood. The receptors were gathered from a woman aged 45-60 years with COVID-19, enrolled during active disease.

V and J are TRBV7-9 and TRBJ2-7; D unclear. V lost 1 base, J lost 4 bases, and 5 bases lay in between. The germline CDR1 and CDR2 sequences are SEHNR and FQNEAQ (reference sequence). This CDR3 contains 12 residues. The CDR3 nucleotides read TGTGCCAGCAGCTTAGAATATTACGAGCAGTACTTC. Protein product: CASSLEYYEQYF.

J is TRBJ2-1 and V is TRBV5-6, with 13 bases that match TRBD2. The germline gives CDR1 SGHDT, CDR2 YYEEEE. This CDR3 comprises 14 residues. J gave up 8 bases and V 3 bases, and 2 bases lay outside the gene matches. CDR3 in DNA: TGTGCCAGCAGCTACGGACTAGCGGGAGATGAGCAGTTCTTC. Translation: CASSYGLAGDEQFF.

The V gene is TRBV18, the J gene TRBJ1-4; the D is unclear. This CDR3 spans 16 amino acids. Germline V gene data show CDR1 as KGHSH and CDR2 as LQKENI. Trimming removed 0 bases at V and 4 bases at J, with 12 bases between. CDR3 nucleotides: TGTGCCAGCTCACCACCGAGTTCCGGGGATAATGAAAAACTGTTTTTT. Its protein is CASSPPSSGDNEKLFF.

J is TRBJ2-7 and V is TRBV12-3 or TRBV12-4; tentatively, D is TRBD1 (6 bases). There are 12 residues in the CDR3. Deletions cut 7 bases from V and 3 bases from J, with 10 bases between. CDR3 in amino acids: CASTRGGYEQYF. The CDR3 bases are TGTGCCAGCACCAGGGGTGGCTACGAGCAGTACTTC.

The V and J genes are TRBV28 and TRBJ2-5, with 9 bases fitting TRBD1. Germline trimming cut 4 bases from V and 5 bases from J; bases unmatched to any gene: 17. Germline V gene sequence: CDR1 MDHEN, CDR2 SYDVKM. This CDR3 is 18 amino acids long. The CDR3 here is CASSSLLGDRVIGETQYF. Here the CDR3 DNA reads TGTGCCAGCAGTTCGCTTTTGGGGGACAGGGTAATTGGGGAGACCCAGTACTTC.

The CDR3 nucleotides are TGTGCCAGCAGCCAAGAGAGGGTGGCCTTGTCACCTCACGAGCAGTACTTC. This encodes CASSQERVALSPHEQYF. This chain links TRBV4-2 with TRBJ2-7; D may be TRBD2 (5 bases). CDR3 length equals 17 residues. Germline CDR1 is LGHNA and CDR2 is YNFKEQ. The V end was cut by 0 bases, the J end by 5 bases, with 20 bases between.

The chain links TRBV28 to TRBJ1-5, with 7 positions matching TRBD1. Germline CDR1 reads MDHEN; CDR2 reads SYDVKM. The CDR3 extends over 13 amino acids. Trimming took 8 bases from V and 3 from J; bases not matched to a gene: 4. The CDR3 DNA is TGTGCCAGCTCTGGACAGGCCAATCAGCCCCAGCATTTT. Protein product: CASSGQANQPQHF.

V usage is TRBV5-1 and J usage is TRBJ2-3; D ambiguous. The CDR3 is 16 amino acids. V was pared by 4 bases and J by 0 bases, with 15 bases between. Germline CDR1 SGHRS, CDR2 YFSETQ. As DNA, the CDR3 is TGCGCCAGCAGCCCAACCCCCCAGGAAAGCACAGATACGCAGTATTTT. Its translation is CASSPTPQESTDTQYF. The complete variable domain, with remaining parts taken from reference TRBV5-1 and TRBJ2-3, reads KAGVTQTPRYLIKTRGQQVTLSCSPISGHRSVSWYQQTPGQGLQFLFEYFSETQRNKGNFPGRFSGRQFSNSRSEMNVSTLELGDSALYLCASSPTPQESTDTQYFGPGTRLTVL.

The CDR3 sequence is CASSDPGQGDNEQFF. CDR3 coding DNA: TGTGCCAGCAGTGACCCAGGACAGGGCGACAATGAGCAGTTCTTC. The J gene is TRBJ2-1, the V gene TRBV25-1, with TRBD1 matching 8 bases. The germline V gene has CDR1 MGHDK and CDR2 SYGVNS. The CDR3 has 15 amino acids. V gave up 3 bases and J gave up 5 bases; unmatched junction bases: 6.

The chain combines TRBV28 with TRBJ2-1, with 10 nucleotides matching TRBD2. V was pared by 3 bases and J by 4 bases, with 6 bases of the junction left unmatched. Germline V gives CDR1 MDHEN, CDR2 SYDVKM. This CDR3 is built from 16 residues. The CDR3 DNA sequence: TGTGCCAGCAGTTTCCGGAGACTAGCGGGTTACAATGAGCAGTTCTTC. Translating gives CASSFRRLAGYNEQFF.